The clone carrying this T cell receptor (beta chain) was counted ten times or more. TCRdb called the 5' RACE reads again in MiXCR, with one record for every CDR3 protein. The table lists about 70,000 distinct CDR3 sequences, approximately 13% of them singletons. The data derive from a study of early T cells in non-severe SARS-CoV-2 infection. Losses at the gene ends were 3 bases for V and 8 bases for J; bases not matched to a gene: 5. Germline V gives CDR1 KGHDR, CDR2 SFDVKD. This CDR3 region has 14 residues. Sequencing used whole blood. The clonotype was recovered from an adult who was a healthcare worker with PCR-confirmed SARS-CoV-2 infection or an uninfected control (not recorded which). The rearrangement joins TRBV24-1 to TRBJ1-4; 7 positions match TRBD1. This CDR3 reads CATSDGTVGEKLFF. CDR3 sequence (DNA): TGTGCCACCAGTGATGGGACAGTCGGAGAAAAACTGTTTTTT.